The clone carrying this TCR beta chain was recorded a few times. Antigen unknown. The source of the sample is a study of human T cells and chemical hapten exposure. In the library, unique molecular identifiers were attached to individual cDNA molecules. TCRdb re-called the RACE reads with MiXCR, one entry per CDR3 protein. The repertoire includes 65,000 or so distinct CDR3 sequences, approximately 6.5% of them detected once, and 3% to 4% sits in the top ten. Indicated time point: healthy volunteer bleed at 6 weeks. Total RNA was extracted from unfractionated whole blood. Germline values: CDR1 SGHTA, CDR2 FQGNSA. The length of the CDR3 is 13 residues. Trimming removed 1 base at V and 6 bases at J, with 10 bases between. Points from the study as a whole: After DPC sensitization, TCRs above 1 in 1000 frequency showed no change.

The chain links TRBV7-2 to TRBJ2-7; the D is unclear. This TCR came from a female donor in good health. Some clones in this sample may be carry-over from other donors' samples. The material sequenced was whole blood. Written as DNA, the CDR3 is TGTGCCAGCAGCTTAGTTTTGAATACCGAGCAGTACTTC. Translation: CASSLVLNTEQYF.